The clone carrying this T cell receptor beta chain occurred a few times. The antigen is not known. This specimen comes from a study of cytomegalovirus exposure and HLA in healthy donors. This CDR3 contains 12 residues. The V end lost 7 bases, the J end lost 8 bases, and 11 bases lay between the germline ends. CDR1 is MGHDK, CDR2 SYGVNS, per germline. Study-wide points: According to the study, roughly 180 TCR beta chains were cytomegalovirus-associated. Reportedly, cytomegalovirus status was diagnosed with high sensitivity and specificity. A few chains linked to CMV were shown in vitro to be specific for CMV antigens.

Using immunoSEQ multiplex PCR, the repertoire was profiled, and TCRdb retains in-frame clones only, with some absent. The sample has tens of thousands of clones, less than 95% seen once. The specimen sequenced was PBMCs. This chain uses TRBV25-1 with TRBJ1-4; TRBD1 is a possible D gene (5 bases). The source is a woman aged 18 to 35 in good health and CMV-seropositive. CDR3 sequence reads: CASTGGYEKLFF. Written as DNA, the CDR3 is TGTGCCAGCACCGGGGGATACGAAAAACTGTTTTTT.